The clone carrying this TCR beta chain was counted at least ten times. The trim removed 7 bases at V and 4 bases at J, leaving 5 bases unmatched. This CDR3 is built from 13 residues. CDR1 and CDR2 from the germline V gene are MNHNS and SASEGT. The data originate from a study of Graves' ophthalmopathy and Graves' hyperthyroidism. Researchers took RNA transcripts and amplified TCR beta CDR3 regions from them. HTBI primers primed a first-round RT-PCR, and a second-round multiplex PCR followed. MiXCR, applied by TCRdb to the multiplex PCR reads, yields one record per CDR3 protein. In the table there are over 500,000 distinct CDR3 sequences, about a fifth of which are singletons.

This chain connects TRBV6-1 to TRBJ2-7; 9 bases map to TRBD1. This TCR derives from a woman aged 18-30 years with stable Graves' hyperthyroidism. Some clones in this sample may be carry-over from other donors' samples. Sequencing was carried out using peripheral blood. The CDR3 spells CASKTGGVYEQYF. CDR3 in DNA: TGTGCCAGCAAGACAGGGGGAGTGTACGAGCAGTACTTC.